This T cell receptor (beta chain) was sequenced in a study of blood T cell repertoires in COVID-19. Study-level information: Sample material is recorded as cDNA or gDNA derived from T cells, B-cell-depleted T cells, or PBMCs.

The CDR3 spans 15 residues. The V gene's germline CDR1 is LGHNA and CDR2 YNFKEQ. The J segment lost 6 bases and the V segment lost 0 bases, leaving 8 bases of the junction unmatched. This clone showed up just once. Assay: immunoSEQ multiplex PCR; the TCRdb copy retains only in-frame clones and omits some. The sample contains fewer than 400,000 clones, around 85% of which appear only once. The clonotype comes from a woman aged 18-35 years with acute or convalescent COVID-19. The specimen was peripheral blood. V gene TRBV4-2 combines with J gene TRBJ2-7, with 7 bases identical to TRBD1. The CDR3 DNA reads as TGTGCCAGCAGCCAAGACGAGGGGGCTGCCCCCGAGCAGTACTTC. Translating gives CASSQDEGAAPEQYF.